The 27 T cell receptor beta chains below all came from one sample that was sequenced in a study of blood T cells in healthy people across ages. The second PCR ran roughly 6 to 11 cycles with a sample-barcoded 5' primer and J-beta primers. TCRdb called the 5' RACE reads again in MiXCR, with one record for every CDR3 protein. The sample records 1.2 million to 1.5 million distinct CDR3 sequences, around 59% being singletons. Input material: blood. Every receptor here comes from a man aged 18 to 35 in good health.

CDR3 sequence reads: CATSDADRGDTGELFF. CDR3 coding DNA: TGTGCCACCAGTGACGCAGACAGGGGCGACACCGGGGAGCTGTTTTTT. This rearrangement joins TRBV24-1 to TRBJ2-2; 8 nucleotides align to TRBD1. V trimming: 4 bases; J trimming: 3 bases; junction bases outside the gene matches: 6. The CDR3 is made up of 16 amino acids. Germline values: CDR1 KGHDR, CDR2 SFDVKD.

This clonotype was counted only a few times. J is TRBJ2-7 and V is TRBV10-3; 9 positions agree with TRBD1. The length of the CDR3 is 15 residues. Germline loops: CDR1 ENHRY, CDR2 SYGVKD. V gave up 0 bases and J gave up 4 bases; unmatched junction bases: 4. The DNA of the CDR3 is TGTGCCATCAGTGAGTCTGGGACAGGGATATACGAGCAGTACTTC. Protein sequence: CAISESGTGIYEQYF.

The chain joins TRBV6-4 to TRBJ2-1; D uncertain. Between the trimmed V and J ends, which lost 2 bases and 7 bases, there was a span of 15 bases. This CDR3 is built from 15 residues. Germline values: CDR1 MRHNA, CDR2 SNTAGT. The CDR3 here is CASSDPGSPRNEQFF. CDR3 coding DNA: TGTGCCAGCAGTGACCCTGGGTCCCCCCGGAATGAGCAGTTCTTC.

The chain recombines TRBV14 with TRBJ2-7; D call uncertain. V gave up 0 bases and J gave up 4 bases, with 13 bases separating them. The CDR3 totals 15 residues. The germline gives CDR1 SGHDN, CDR2 FVKESK. CDR3 nucleotide sequence: TGTGCCAGCAGCCAAGAAGGTCCAGGAAGATACGAGCAGTACTTC. Translating gives CASSQEGPGRYEQYF.

Only a few counts were recorded for this clonotype. The chain carries TRBV29-1 and TRBJ2-1, with D perhaps matching TRBD1 (5 bases). Germline V gene lookup returns CDR1 SQVTM and CDR2 ANQGSEA. V shed 2 bases and J shed 8 bases, with 13 bases lying between them. The CDR3 has 13 residues. The CDR3 loop is CSVETQGDDEQFF. The CDR3 DNA reads as TGCAGCGTTGAAACCCAGGGTGACGATGAGCAGTTCTTC.

The J gene is TRBJ2-1, the V gene TRBV27; no definite D call. Trimming cost V 2 bases and J 4 bases, with 12 bases left between them. CDR1 and CDR2 (germline): MNHEY, SMNVEV (reference sequence). This CDR3 region has 15 residues. The CDR3 DNA is TGTGCCAGCAGTTTAGGGTCACCCCAATACAATGAGCAGTTCTTC. Translated, it gives CASSLGSPQYNEQFF.

V is TRBV5-1 and J is TRBJ2-3; D unresolved. The V and J ends lost 4 bases and 6 bases respectively, with 12 bases between them. This CDR3 contains 13 residues. Germline assignment: CDR1 SGHRS and CDR2 YFSETQ. The CDR3 loop is CASSPWPRDTQYF. The CDR3, as DNA: TGCGCCAGCAGCCCCTGGCCTAGGGATACGCAGTATTTT.

The J gene is TRBJ1-1, the V gene TRBV5-6, with unresolved D. CDR1 is SGHDT and CDR2 is YYEEEE in the germline V gene. The CDR3 has 14 residues. V was clipped by 4 bases and J by 0 bases, with 10 bases between them. CDR3 in DNA: TGTGCCAGCAGCGTAATAAGCCTGAACACTGAAGCTTTCTTT. This sequence encodes CASSVISLNTEAFF. The full variable domain, completed using reference TRBV5-6 and TRBJ1-1, is DAGVTQSPTHLIKTRGQQVTLRCSPKSGHDTVSWYQQALGQGPQFIFQYYEEEERQRGNFPDRFSGHQFPNYSSELNVNALLLGDSALYLCASSVISLNTEAFFGQGTRLTVV.

The count of this clonotype is one. V usage is TRBV7-9 and J usage is TRBJ2-7; 7 bases agree with TRBD1. The CDR3 loop spans 15 amino acids. CDR1 is SEHNR and CDR2 is FQNEAQ in the germline V gene (reference sequence). Trimming cost V 2 bases and J 2 bases; bases outside gene matches: 6. CDR3 amino acids: CASSLLRDRPYEQYF. CDR3 nucleotides: TGTGCCAGCAGCTTATTAAGGGACAGACCCTACGAGCAGTACTTC.

V usage is TRBV6-1 and J usage is TRBJ2-5; D is unclear. The J call is doubtful: the DNA matches TRBJ2-7 better. Looked up from germline, CDR1 is MNHNS and CDR2 is SASEGT. CDR3 size: 15 residues. The CDR3 loop reads CASSEIMATEYEQYF. Here the CDR3 DNA reads TGTGCCAGCAGTGAAATCATGGCCACGGAGTACGAGCAGTACTTC.

The rearrangement joins TRBV7-2 to TRBJ2-1; maybe TRBD2 (5 bases). The CDR3 contains 16 residues. The V end lost 1 base, the J end lost 0 bases, and 10 bases lay between the germline ends. Germline CDR1 is SGHTA and CDR2 is FQGNSA. CDR3 region: CASSLVYAGSYNEQFF. For the CDR3, the DNA is TGTGCCAGCAGCTTAGTGTACGCGGGCTCCTACAATGAGCAGTTCTTC.

This chain connects TRBV27 to TRBJ2-7; D ambiguous. This CDR3 has 13 residues. Trimming left V 3 bases short and J 0 bases short, with 6 bases between. Germline V gene data show CDR1 as MNHEY and CDR2 as SMNVEV (reference sequence). The CDR3 nucleotides read TGTGCCAGCAGTTTGAAGATCTCCTACGAGCAGTACTTC. This gives the protein CASSLKISYEQYF.

This sequence joins TRBV7-2 and TRBJ2-1, with 9 bases identical to TRBD1. The trim removed 6 bases at V and 7 bases at J, leaving 7 bases unmatched. Germline V gene sequence: CDR1 SGHTA, CDR2 FQGNSA. This CDR3 is built from 14 residues. CDR3 amino acids: CASRTGTGLNEQFF. The CDR3 DNA sequence: TGTGCCAGCAGGACCGGGACAGGGCTAAATGAGCAGTTCTTC.

This clonotype was detected only a few times. CDR3 region: CASSRQGYSYEQYF. CDR3 nucleotides: TGTGCCAGCAGTCGACAGGGGTACTCCTACGAGCAGTACTTC. This chain joins TRBV6-2 or TRBV6-3 and TRBJ2-7; 8 bases agree with TRBD1. CDR3 size: 14 residues. The germline gives CDR1 MNHEY, CDR2 SVGEGT. V was clipped by 5 bases and J by 0 bases; unmatched bases: 3.

The table lists this clonotype with a count of one. The gene calls are TRBV5-1 and TRBJ2-1, with 9 bases identical to TRBD2. CDR3 length: 18 residues. The germline V gene encodes CDR1 SGHRS and CDR2 YFSETQ. V trimming: 4 bases; J trimming: 8 bases; junction bases outside the gene matches: 19. This CDR3 is CASSPWGSGSTLSYEQFF. In DNA form, the CDR3 reads TGCGCCAGCAGCCCCTGGGGTAGCGGGAGTACCCTCAGCTATGAGCAGTTCTTC.

This chain uses TRBV15 with TRBJ2-7, with a tentative D call TRBD1 (7 bases). V was pared by 2 bases and J by 3 bases, with 14 bases between. Germline V gene data show CDR1 as LNHNV and CDR2 as YYDKDF (reference sequence). The CDR3 length is 15 residues. The CDR3 sequence is CATSRSPQGGYEQYF. The CDR3 DNA is TGTGCCACCAGCAGATCTCCCCAGGGGGGCTACGAGCAGTACTTC.

This clonotype was detected only a few times. The chain couples TRBV28 to TRBJ2-4; tentatively, D is TRBD1 (5 bases). This CDR3 has 14 residues. The V end lost 7 bases, the J end lost 2 bases, and 12 bases lay between the germline ends. Germline lookup yields CDR1 MDHEN and CDR2 SYDVKM. The CDR3 nucleotides are TGTGCCAGCACAAAAGACAGACCCAAAAACATTCAGTACTTC. As protein: CASTKDRPKNIQYF.

There are a few counts of this clonotype. The chain couples TRBV28 to TRBJ2-7, with a tentative D call TRBD1 (6 bases). This CDR3 is built from 13 residues. The germline gives CDR1 MDHEN, CDR2 SYDVKM. Trimming stripped 6 bases from V and 4 bases from J, with 13 bases between. Here the CDR3 DNA reads TGTGCCAGCAGCTTTTTCCAGGGGTACGAGCAGTACTTC. The encoded protein is CASSFFQGYEQYF.

The CDR3 spells CASSPTSGEGQYEQYF. Written as DNA, the CDR3 is TGTGCCAGCAGCCCTACTAGCGGGGAAGGGCAGTACGAGCAGTACTTC. V gene TRBV7-9 combines with J gene TRBJ2-5, with 10 bases fitting TRBD2. The J call could be wrong; TRBJ2-7 is a better fit for the DNA end. The CDR3 is 16 residues long. The germline V gene has CDR1 SEHNR and CDR2 FQNEAQ (reference sequence).

This chain connects TRBV5-5 to TRBJ2-1; tentatively, D is TRBD2 (5 bases). Trimming stripped 0 bases from V and 2 bases from J, with 9 bases between. Looked up from germline, CDR1 is SGHKS and CDR2 is YYEKEE (reference sequence). The CDR3 runs 15 residues. The CDR3 nucleotides read TGTGCCAGCAGCTTGGGGAGGCCTGCCTACAATGAGCAGTTCTTC. Protein: CASSLGRPAYNEQFF.

The J gene is TRBJ1-4, the V gene TRBV7-2; D is unresolved. This CDR3 has 15 residues. Trimming removed 4 bases from V and 3 bases from J, with 12 bases in between. Germline lookup yields CDR1 SGHTA and CDR2 FQGNSA. DNA of the CDR3: TGTGCCAGCAGCTATGGTGTGGTTCCTAATGAAAAACTGTTTTTT. Translating it yields CASSYGVVPNEKLFF.

This chain connects TRBV6-5 to TRBJ2-1, with 7 nucleotides matching TRBD2. The CDR3 runs to 15 residues. The J segment lost 0 bases and the V segment lost 5 bases, leaving 4 bases of the junction unmatched. The V gene's germline CDR1 is MNHEY and CDR2 SVGAGI. DNA of the CDR3: TGTGCCAGCAGTCCCTGGACTAGCTCCTACAATGAGCAGTTCTTC. The encoded protein is CASSPWTSSYNEQFF.

This clonotype came up a few times. V usage is TRBV29-1 and J usage is TRBJ2-7, with D possibly matching TRBD2 (6 bases). This CDR3 comprises 13 residues. Germline-derived CDR1 and CDR2 are SQVTM and ANQGSEA. V lost 6 bases to trimming and J lost 0 bases, with 12 bases between them. DNA of the CDR3: TGCAGCGTGAATGACGGGGGCTCCTACGAGCAGTACTTC. Protein: CSVNDGGSYEQYF.

The rearrangement joins TRBV25-1 to TRBJ1-2; weak D call: TRBD1 (5 bases). Germline CDR1 is MGHDK and CDR2 is SYGVNS. The CDR3 sequence is 16 residues long. Trimming shortened V by 4 bases and J by 6 bases, and 21 bases separated the two germline ends. The CDR3 nucleotides read TGTGCCAGCAGTGGATTCGGTTACCAGGGAGGGAATGGCTACACCTTC. Amino acid sequence: CASSGFGYQGGNGYTF.

This chain joins TRBV11-1 and TRBJ2-1; D possibly corresponds to TRBD1 (5 bases). Germline lookup yields CDR1 SGHAT and CDR2 FQDESV (reference sequence). This CDR3 spans 17 amino acids. Between the trimmed V and J ends, which lost 0 bases and 0 bases, there was a span of 12 bases. The DNA for the CDR3 is TGTGCCAGCAGCTTAGCTTTGGGGCCTAGCTCCTACAATGAGCAGTTCTTC. As protein: CASSLALGPSSYNEQFF.

This clonotype was seen more than once but under ten times. The gene calls are TRBV29-1 and TRBJ1-2, with 9 bases matching TRBD1. From germline, CDR1 is SQVTM and CDR2 ANQGSEA. Trimming removed 4 bases from V and 6 bases from J; junction bases left unmatched: 3. This CDR3 is built from 12 residues. The CDR3 sequence is CSVGGDRDGYTF. The CDR3 coding sequence is TGCAGCGTTGGAGGGGACAGGGATGGCTACACCTTC.

The chain recombines TRBV4-3 with TRBJ1-2; D possibly corresponds to TRBD1 (6 bases). The CDR3 runs to 14 residues. The germline V gene has CDR1 LGHNA and CDR2 YSLEER. V was trimmed by 1 base and J by 5 bases, leaving 11 bases between them. The CDR3 sequence: CASSQGRQVYGYTF. CDR3 coding DNA: TGCGCCAGCAGCCAAGGTCGACAGGTTTATGGCTACACCTTC.